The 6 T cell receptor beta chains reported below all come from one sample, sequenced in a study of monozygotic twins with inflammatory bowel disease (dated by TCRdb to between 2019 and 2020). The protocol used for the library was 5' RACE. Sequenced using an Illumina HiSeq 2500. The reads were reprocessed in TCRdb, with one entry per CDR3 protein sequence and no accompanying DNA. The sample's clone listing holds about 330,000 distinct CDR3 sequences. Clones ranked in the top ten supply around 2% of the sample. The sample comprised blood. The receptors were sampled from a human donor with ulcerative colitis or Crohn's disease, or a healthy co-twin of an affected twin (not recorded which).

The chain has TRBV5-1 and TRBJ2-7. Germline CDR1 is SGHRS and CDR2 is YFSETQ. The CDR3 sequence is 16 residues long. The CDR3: CASSYGQVAASYEQYF.

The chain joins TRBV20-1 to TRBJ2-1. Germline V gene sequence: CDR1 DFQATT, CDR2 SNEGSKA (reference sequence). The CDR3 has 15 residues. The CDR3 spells CSATPSRKTYNEQFF.

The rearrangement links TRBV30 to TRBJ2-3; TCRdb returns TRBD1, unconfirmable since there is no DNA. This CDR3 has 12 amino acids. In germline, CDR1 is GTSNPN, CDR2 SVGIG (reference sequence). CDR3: CAWSPQGDTQYF.

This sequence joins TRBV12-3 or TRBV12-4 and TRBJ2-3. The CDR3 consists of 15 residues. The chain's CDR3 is CASSSFLPYTDTQYF.

The CDR3 protein is CASSGPILPSGGANPYEQYF. This chain connects TRBV28 to TRBJ2-7; TCRdb's D gene call, TRBD2, goes unchecked for lack of DNA. This CDR3 has 20 residues. Germline V gene lookup returns CDR1 MDHEN and CDR2 SYDVKM. Looking up the rest from reference TRBV28 and TRBJ2-7 gives the full variable domain: DVKVTQSSRYLVKRTGEKVFLECVQDMDHENMFWYRQDPGLGLRLIYFSYDVKMKEKGDIPEGYSVSREKKERFSLILESASTNQTSMYLCASSGPILPSGGANPYEQYFGPGTRLTVT.

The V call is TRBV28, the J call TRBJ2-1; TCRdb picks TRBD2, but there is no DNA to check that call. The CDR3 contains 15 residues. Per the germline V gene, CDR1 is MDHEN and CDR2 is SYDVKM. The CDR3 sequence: CASIARGEGKNEQFF.